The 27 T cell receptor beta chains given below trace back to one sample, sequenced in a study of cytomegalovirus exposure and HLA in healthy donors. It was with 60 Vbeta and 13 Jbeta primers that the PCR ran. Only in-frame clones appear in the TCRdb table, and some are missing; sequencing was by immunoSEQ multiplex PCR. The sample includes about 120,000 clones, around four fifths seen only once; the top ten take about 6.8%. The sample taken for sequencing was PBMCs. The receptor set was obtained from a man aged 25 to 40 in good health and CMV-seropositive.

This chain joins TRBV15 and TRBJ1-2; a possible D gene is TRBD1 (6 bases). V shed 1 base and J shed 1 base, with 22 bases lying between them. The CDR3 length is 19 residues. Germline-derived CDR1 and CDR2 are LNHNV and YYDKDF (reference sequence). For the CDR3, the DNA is TGTGCCACCAGCAGAGCCCTGGGGGGGGCAGGCAGGGATAACTATGGCTACACCTTC. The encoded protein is CATSRALGGAGRDNYGYTF.

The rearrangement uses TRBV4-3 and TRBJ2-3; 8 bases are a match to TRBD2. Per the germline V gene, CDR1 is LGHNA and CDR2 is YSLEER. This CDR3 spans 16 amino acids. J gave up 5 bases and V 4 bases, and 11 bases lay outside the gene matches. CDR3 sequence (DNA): TGCGCCAGCAGCCCTTTTCGGGGGGGGGAGGGAGATACGCAGTATTTT. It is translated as CASSPFRGGEGDTQYF.

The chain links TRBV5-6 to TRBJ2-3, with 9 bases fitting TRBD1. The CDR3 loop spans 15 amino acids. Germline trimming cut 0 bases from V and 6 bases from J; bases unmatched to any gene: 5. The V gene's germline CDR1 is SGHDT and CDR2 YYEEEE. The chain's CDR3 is CASSLDRGTGDTQYF. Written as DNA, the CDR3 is TGTGCCAGCAGCTTGGACAGGGGGACAGGGGATACGCAGTATTTT.

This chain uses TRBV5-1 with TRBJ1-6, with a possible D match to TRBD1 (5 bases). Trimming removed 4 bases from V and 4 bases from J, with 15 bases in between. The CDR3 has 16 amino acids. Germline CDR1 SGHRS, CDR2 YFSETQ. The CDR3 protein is CASSRQSQGYNSPLHF. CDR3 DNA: TGCGCCAGCAGCCGACAGTCCCAAGGGTATAATTCACCCCTCCACTTT. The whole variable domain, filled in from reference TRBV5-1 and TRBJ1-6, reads KAGVTQTPRYLIKTRGQQVTLSCSPISGHRSVSWYQQTPGQGLQFLFEYFSETQRNKGNFPGRFSGRQFSNSRSEMNVSTLELGDSALYLCASSRQSQGYNSPLHFGNGTRLTVT.

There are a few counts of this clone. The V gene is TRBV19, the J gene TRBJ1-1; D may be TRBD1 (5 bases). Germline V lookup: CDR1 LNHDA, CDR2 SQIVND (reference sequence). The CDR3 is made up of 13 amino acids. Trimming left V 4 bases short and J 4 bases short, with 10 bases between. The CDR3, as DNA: TGTGCCAGTAGTACTCAGGGTCCCACTGAAGCTTTCTTT. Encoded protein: CASSTQGPTEAFF.

The CDR3 bases are TGCGCCAGCAGCCCGAACAGGGGGATCGGAAAACTGTTTTTT. Translated: CASSPNRGIGKLFF. The chain joins TRBV4-3 to TRBJ1-4; 8 positions agree with TRBD1. V shed 4 bases and J 10 bases; nucleotides not matched to a gene: 8. Germline-derived CDR1 and CDR2 are LGHNA and YSLEER. The CDR3 runs 14 residues.

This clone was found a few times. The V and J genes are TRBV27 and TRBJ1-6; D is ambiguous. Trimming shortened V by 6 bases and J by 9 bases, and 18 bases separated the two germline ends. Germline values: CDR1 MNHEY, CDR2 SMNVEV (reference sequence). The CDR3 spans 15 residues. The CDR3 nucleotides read TGTGCCAGCAGCCCACGGTCCCACGGGGTTTCACCCCTCCACTTT. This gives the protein CASSPRSHGVSPLHF.

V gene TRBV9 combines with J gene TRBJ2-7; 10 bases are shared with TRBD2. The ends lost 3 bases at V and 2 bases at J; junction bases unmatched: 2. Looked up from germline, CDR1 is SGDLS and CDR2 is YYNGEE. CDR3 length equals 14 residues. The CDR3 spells CASSASGGPYEQYF. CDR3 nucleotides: TGTGCCAGCAGCGCTAGCGGGGGTCCCTACGAGCAGTACTTC.

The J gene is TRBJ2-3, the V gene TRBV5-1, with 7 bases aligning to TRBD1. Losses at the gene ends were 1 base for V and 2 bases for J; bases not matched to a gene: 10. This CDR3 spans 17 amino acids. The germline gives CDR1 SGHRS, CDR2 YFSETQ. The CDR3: CASSLNRQGFNTDTQYF. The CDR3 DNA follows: TGCGCCAGCAGCTTGAATCGACAGGGTTTCAACACAGATACGCAGTATTTT.

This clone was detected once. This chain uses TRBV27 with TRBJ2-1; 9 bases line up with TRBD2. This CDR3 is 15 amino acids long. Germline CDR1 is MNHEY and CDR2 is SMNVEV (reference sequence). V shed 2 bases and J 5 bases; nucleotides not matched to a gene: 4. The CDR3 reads CASSLARGGHNEQFF. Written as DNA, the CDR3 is TGTGCCAGCAGTTTAGCGCGGGGGGGGCACAATGAGCAGTTCTTC.

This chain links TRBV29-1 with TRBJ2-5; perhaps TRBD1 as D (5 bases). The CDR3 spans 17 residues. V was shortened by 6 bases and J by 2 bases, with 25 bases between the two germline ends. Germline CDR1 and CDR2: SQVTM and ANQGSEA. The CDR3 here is CSVDTPFSGALQETQYF. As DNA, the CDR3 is TGCAGCGTCGATACCCCCTTCAGTGGGGCTTTACAAGAGACCCAGTACTTC.

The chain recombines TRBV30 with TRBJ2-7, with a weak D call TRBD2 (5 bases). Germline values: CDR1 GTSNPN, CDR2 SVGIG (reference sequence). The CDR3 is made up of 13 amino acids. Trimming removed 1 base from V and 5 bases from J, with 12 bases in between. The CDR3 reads CAWSAGRDHEQYF. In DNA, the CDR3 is TGTGCCTGGAGTGCGGGAAGGGATCACGAGCAGTACTTC.

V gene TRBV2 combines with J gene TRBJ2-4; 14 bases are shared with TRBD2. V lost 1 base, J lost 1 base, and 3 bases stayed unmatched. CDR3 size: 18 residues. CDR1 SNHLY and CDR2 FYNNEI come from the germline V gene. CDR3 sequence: CASSEGTSGGLAKNIQYF. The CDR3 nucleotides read TGTGCCAGCAGTGAAGGGACTAGCGGGGGGTTGGCCAAAAACATTCAGTACTTC.

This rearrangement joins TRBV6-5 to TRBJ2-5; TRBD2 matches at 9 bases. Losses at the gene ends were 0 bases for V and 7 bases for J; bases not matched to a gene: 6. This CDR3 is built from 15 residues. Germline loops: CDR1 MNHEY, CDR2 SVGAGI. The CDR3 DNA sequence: TGTGCCAGCAGTTACTCGGTAGCGGGGGAGGGGACCCAGTACTTC. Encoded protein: CASSYSVAGEGTQYF.

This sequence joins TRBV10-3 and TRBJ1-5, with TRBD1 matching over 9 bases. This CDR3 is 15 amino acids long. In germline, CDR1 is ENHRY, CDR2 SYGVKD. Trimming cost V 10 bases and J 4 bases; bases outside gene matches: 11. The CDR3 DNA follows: TGTGCCAGCACCGGGACAGGGTTCGGAAATCAGCCCCAGCATTTT. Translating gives CASTGTGFGNQPQHF.

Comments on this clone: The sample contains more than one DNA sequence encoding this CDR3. The CDR3 DNA follows: TGTGCCAGCAGCGTTGGGACAGGGGCGTACGAGCAGTACTTC. This translates into CASSVGTGAYEQYF. This rearrangement joins TRBV9 to TRBJ2-7; 10 positions agree with TRBD1. With 2 bases clipped from V and 4 bases from J, the junction kept 3 bases outside the gene matches. Germline V gives CDR1 SGDLS, CDR2 YYNGEE. The CDR3 runs 14 residues. Drawing the rest from reference TRBV9 and TRBJ2-7, the complete variable domain is DSGVTQTPKHLITATGQRVTLRCSPRSGDLSVYWYQQSLDQGLQFLIQYYNGEERAKGNILERFSAQQFPDLHSELNLSSLELGDSALYFCASSVGTGAYEQYFGPGTRLTVT.

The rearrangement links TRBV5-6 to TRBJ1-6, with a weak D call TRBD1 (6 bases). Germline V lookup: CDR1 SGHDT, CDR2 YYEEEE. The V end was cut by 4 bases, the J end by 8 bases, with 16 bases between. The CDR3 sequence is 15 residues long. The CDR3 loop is CASSGTGQIDSPLHF. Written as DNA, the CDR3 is TGTGCCAGCAGCGGAACAGGACAGATAGATTCACCCCTCCACTTT.

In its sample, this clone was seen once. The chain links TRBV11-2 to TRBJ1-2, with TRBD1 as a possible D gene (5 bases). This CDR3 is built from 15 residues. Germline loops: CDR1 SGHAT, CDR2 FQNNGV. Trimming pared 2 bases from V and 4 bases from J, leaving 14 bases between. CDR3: CASSLNTGLPYGYTF. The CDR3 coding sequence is TGTGCCAGCAGCTTAAATACGGGACTGCCCTATGGCTACACCTTC.

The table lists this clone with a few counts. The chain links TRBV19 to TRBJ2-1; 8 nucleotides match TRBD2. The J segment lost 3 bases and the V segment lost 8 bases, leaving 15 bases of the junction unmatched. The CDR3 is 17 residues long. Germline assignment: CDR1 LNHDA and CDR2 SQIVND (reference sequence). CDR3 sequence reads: CASLSGGPSSLYNEQFF. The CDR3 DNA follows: TGTGCCAGTTTGTCGGGGGGGCCTAGTAGCCTCTACAATGAGCAGTTCTTC.

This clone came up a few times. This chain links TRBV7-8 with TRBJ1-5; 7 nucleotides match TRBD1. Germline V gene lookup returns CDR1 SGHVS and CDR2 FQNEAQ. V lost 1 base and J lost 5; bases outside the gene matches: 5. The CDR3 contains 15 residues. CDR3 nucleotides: TGTGCCAGCAGCTTAGAGACAGGGATCTATCAGCCCCAGCATTTT. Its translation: CASSLETGIYQPQHF.

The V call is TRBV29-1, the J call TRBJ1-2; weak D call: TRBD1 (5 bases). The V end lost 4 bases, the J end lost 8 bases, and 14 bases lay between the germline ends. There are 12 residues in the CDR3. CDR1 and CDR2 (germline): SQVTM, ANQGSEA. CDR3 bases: TGCAGCGTTGGGGTAGCGGGGGACGGCTACACCTTC. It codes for CSVGVAGDGYTF.

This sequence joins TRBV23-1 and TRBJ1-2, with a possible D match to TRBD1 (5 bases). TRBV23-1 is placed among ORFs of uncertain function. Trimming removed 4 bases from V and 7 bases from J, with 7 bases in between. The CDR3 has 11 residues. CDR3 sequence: CASSLTGGYTF. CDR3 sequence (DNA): TGCGCCAGCAGTCTAACAGGTGGCTACACCTTC.

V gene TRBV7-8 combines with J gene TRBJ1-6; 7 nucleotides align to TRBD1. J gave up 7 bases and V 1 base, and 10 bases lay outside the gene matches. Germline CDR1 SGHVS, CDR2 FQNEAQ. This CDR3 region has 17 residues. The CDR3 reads CASSLGKGAPGNSPLHF. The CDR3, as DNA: TGTGCCAGCAGCTTAGGAAAGGGGGCTCCCGGGAATTCACCCCTCCACTTT.

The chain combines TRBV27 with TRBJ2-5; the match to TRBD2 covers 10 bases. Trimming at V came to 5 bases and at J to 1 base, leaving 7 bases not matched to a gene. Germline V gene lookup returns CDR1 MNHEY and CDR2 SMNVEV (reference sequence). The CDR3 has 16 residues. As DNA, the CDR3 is TGTGCCAGCAGTCAGATACTAGCGGGGCTCCAAGAGACCCAGTACTTC. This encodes CASSQILAGLQETQYF.

The CDR3 nucleotides read TGTGCCAGCAGCTTAGCGCGGGAGGAAGGCTACACCTTC. It codes for CASSLAREEGYTF. The chain has TRBV7-9 and TRBJ1-2, with D hard to call. The ends were cut back, 0 bases at V and 8 bases at J, with 10 bases in the middle. The CDR3 has 13 amino acids. Germline V CDR1 and CDR2: SEHNR, FQNEAQ (reference sequence).

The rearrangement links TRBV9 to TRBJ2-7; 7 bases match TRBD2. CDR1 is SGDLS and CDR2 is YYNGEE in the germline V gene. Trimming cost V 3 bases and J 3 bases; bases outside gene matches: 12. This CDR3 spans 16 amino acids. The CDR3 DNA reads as TGTGCCAGCAGCGGGGGGGGTAGCGGAAATATCTACGAGCAGTACTTC. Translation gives CASSGGGSGNIYEQYF. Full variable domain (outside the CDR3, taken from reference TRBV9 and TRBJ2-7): DSGVTQTPKHLITATGQRVTLRCSPRSGDLSVYWYQQSLDQGLQFLIQYYNGEERAKGNILERFSAQQFPDLHSELNLSSLELGDSALYFCASSGGGSGNIYEQYFGPGTRLTVT.

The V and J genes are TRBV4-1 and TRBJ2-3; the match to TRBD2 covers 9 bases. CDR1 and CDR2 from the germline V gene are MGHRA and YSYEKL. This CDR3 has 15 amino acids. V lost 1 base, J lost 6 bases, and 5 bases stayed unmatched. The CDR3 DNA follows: TGCGCCAGCAGCCAAGTGGGACTAGCTATGGATACGCAGTATTTT. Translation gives CASSQVGLAMDTQYF.